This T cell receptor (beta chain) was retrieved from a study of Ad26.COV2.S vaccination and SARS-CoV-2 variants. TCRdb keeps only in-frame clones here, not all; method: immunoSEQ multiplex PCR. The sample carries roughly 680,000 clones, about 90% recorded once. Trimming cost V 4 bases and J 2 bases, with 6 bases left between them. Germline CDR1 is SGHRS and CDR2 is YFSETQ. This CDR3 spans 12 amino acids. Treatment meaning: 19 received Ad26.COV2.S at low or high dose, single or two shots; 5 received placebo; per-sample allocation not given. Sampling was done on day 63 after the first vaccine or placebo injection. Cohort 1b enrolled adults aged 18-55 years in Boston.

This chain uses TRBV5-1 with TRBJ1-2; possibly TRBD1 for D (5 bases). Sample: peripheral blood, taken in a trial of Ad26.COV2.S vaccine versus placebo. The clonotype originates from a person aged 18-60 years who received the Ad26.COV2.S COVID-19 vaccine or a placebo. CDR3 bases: TGCGCCAGCAGCGAGGGGAACTATGGCTACACCTTC. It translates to CASSEGNYGYTF.